This record concerns one T cell receptor beta chain sequence. The target antigen is unknown. These data originate in a study of CD8 T cells in ankylosing spondylitis. Whole-study findings and limits: Reportedly, significant enrichment of disease-linked clones occurred in matched ankylosing spondylitis synovial fluid. Among TCR beta sequences, a motif of eight highly homologous variants appeared characteristic of ankylosing spondylitis blood.

Library preparation for TCR beta used quantitative 5'-RACE with molecular barcodes. TCRdb ran MiXCR on the 5' RACE reads and lists one entry per CDR3 protein. The sample contains about 88,000 distinct CDR3 sequences, 27% of which appear only once. Trimming left V 4 bases short and J 3 bases short, with 9 bases between. Germline CDR1 reads SGHRS; CDR2 reads YFSETQ. This CDR3 is 13 amino acids long. The sample taken for sequencing was blood, either unsorted or a sorted T cell fraction (not recorded which). This rearrangement joins TRBV5-1 to TRBJ2-3; the D gene is possibly TRBD1 (6 bases). This TCR came from a male donor with ankylosing spondylitis or in good health (not recorded which). The CDR3 here is CASSPDRTDTQYF. CDR3 DNA sequence: TGCGCCAGCAGCCCGGACAGAACAGATACGCAGTATTTT. The complete variable domain, with remaining parts taken from reference TRBV5-1 and TRBJ2-3, reads KAGVTQTPRYLIKTRGQQVTLSCSPISGHRSVSWYQQTPGQGLQFLFEYFSETQRNKGNFPGRFSGRQFSNSRSEMNVSTLELGDSALYLCASSPDRTDTQYFGPGTRLTVL.